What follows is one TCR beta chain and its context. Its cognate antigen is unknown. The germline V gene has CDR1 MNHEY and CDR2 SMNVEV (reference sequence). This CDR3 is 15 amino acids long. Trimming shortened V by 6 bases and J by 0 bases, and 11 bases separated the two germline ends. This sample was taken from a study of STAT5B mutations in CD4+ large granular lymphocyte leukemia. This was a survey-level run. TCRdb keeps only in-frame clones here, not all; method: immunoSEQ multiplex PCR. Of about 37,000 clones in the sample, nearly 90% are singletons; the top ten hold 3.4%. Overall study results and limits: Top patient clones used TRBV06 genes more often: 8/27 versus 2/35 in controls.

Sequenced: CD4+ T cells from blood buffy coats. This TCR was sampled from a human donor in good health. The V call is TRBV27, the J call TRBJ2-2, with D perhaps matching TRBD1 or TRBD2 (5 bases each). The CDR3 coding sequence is TGTGCCAGCAGGCAAGGGACGGCGAACACCGGGGAGCTGTTTTTT. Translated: CASRQGTANTGELFF.